The rows below give T cell receptor beta chains drawn from one sample of a study of response to subunit inactivated influenza vaccine. TCRdb called the RT-PCR reads again in MiXCR, with one record for every CDR3 protein. This sample yields around 790,000 distinct CDR3 sequences, of which less than 25% are seen a single time; roughly a tenth belongs to the top ten. The material was PBMCs from blood, obtained more than 4 days after vaccination. All receptors derive from a man over 45 who received an inactivated influenza vaccine. Both conserved end residues are part of each CDR3. D genes are given only for firm matches. Size values are once, few and many counts, or a class for expanded clones, and some rows have none.

CDR3 length: 14; J gene: TRBJ2-6; clone size: -; V gene: TRBV5-1; D gene: -; CDR3 protein: CASGDMGLTNVLTF; CDR3 DNA: TGCGCCAGCGGGGACATGGGGTTGACCAACGTCCTGACTTTC
CDR3 length: 15; J gene: TRBJ2-5; clone size: -; V gene: TRBV7-9; D gene: TRBD1; CDR3 protein: CASSQGDRNQETQYF; CDR3 DNA: TGTGCCAGCAGCCAAGGGGACAGAAACCAAGAGACCCAGTACTTC
CDR3 length: 18; J gene: TRBJ2-1; clone size: few; V gene: TRBV3-1; D gene: -; CDR3 protein: CASSPRMGGSPLYNEQFF; CDR3 DNA: TGTGCCAGCAGCCCCCGAATGGGCGGGTCGCCTTTGTACAATGAGCAGTTCTTC
CDR3 length: 12; J gene: TRBJ2-1; clone size: -; V gene: TRBV24-1; D gene: -; CDR3 protein: CATSRAPNEQFF; CDR3 DNA: TGTGCCACCAGCAGGGCCCCCAATGAGCAGTTCTTC
CDR3 length: 13; J gene: TRBJ2-2; clone size: many; V gene: TRBV15; D gene: -; CDR3 protein: CATSSRLAGELFF; CDR3 DNA: TGTGCCACCAGCAGCAGACTCGCCGGGGAGCTGTTTTTT
CDR3 length: 14; J gene: TRBJ2-7; clone size: -; V gene: TRBV9; D gene: TRBD1; CDR3 protein: CASSKGDRPYEQYF; CDR3 DNA: TGTGCCAGCAGCAAAGGGGACAGGCCGTACGAGCAGTACTTC
CDR3 length: 16; J gene: TRBJ2-5; clone size: many; V gene: TRBV6-2/TRBV6-3; D gene: -; CDR3 protein: CASSNQIAEAQETQYF; CDR3 DNA: TGTGCCAGCAGCAACCAGATAGCGGAGGCGCAAGAGACCCAGTACTTC
CDR3 length: 15; J gene: TRBJ2-7; clone size: -; V gene: TRBV6-2/TRBV6-3; D gene: TRBD1; CDR3 protein: CASSYLQGSSYEQYF; CDR3 DNA: TGTGCCAGCAGTTACTTACAGGGGAGCTCCTACGAGCAGTACTTC
CDR3 length: 14; J gene: TRBJ2-1; clone size: few; V gene: TRBV6-5; D gene: -; CDR3 protein: CASSYSSPGNEQFF; CDR3 DNA: TGTGCCAGCAGTTACTCGAGTCCCGGCAATGAGCAGTTCTTC
CDR3 length: 15; J gene: TRBJ2-1; clone size: -; V gene: TRBV5-6; D gene: TRBD2; CDR3 protein: CASSSGLAGPNEQFF; CDR3 DNA: TGTGCCAGCAGCTCGGGACTAGCGGGGCCCAATGAGCAGTTCTTC
CDR3 length: 16; J gene: TRBJ2-7; clone size: many; V gene: TRBV9; D gene: -; CDR3 protein: CASSVAPTGPYYEQYF; CDR3 DNA: TGTGCCAGCAGCGTAGCTCCGACAGGACCGTACTACGAGCAGTACTTC
CDR3 length: 17; J gene: TRBJ2-1; clone size: -; V gene: TRBV28; D gene: -; CDR3 protein: CASSFSTGPYSYNEQFF; CDR3 DNA: TGTGCCAGCAGTTTTTCCACAGGGCCATACTCCTACAATGAGCAGTTCTTC
CDR3 length: 14; J gene: TRBJ2-5; clone size: -; V gene: TRBV20-1; D gene: -; CDR3 protein: CSASGGPVQETQYF; CDR3 DNA: TGCAGTGCTAGTGGAGGACCCGTCCAAGAGACCCAGTACTTC
CDR3 length: 14; J gene: TRBJ2-2; clone size: -; V gene: TRBV5-1; D gene: TRBD2; CDR3 protein: CASSVSGRTGELFF; CDR3 DNA: TGCGCCAGCAGCGTTAGCGGGAGAACCGGGGAGCTGTTTTTT
CDR3 length: 15; J gene: TRBJ1-4; clone size: few; V gene: TRBV6-5; D gene: -; CDR3 protein: CASSYGQGPNEKLFF; CDR3 DNA: TGTGCCAGCAGTTACGGGCAGGGGCCTAATGAAAAACTGTTTTTT
CDR3 length: 11; J gene: TRBJ1-1; clone size: many; V gene: TRBV12-3/TRBV12-4; D gene: -; CDR3 protein: CASSWGTEAFF; CDR3 DNA: TGTGCCAGCAGTTGGGGCACTGAAGCTTTCTTT
CDR3 length: 15; J gene: TRBJ2-1; clone size: few; V gene: TRBV6-1; D gene: TRBD1; CDR3 protein: CASSTGDTPYNEQFF; CDR3 DNA: TGTGCCAGCAGTACAGGGGATACCCCCTACAATGAGCAGTTCTTC
CDR3 length: 16; J gene: TRBJ2-1; clone size: -; V gene: TRBV19; D gene: TRBD2; CDR3 protein: CASSIIWREDDNEQFF; CDR3 DNA: TGTGCCAGTAGTATAATTTGGCGGGAGGACGACAATGAGCAGTTCTTC
CDR3 length: 17; J gene: TRBJ2-2; clone size: -; V gene: TRBV4-3; D gene: -; CDR3 protein: CASSQVRGGANTGELFF; CDR3 DNA: TGCGCCAGCAGCCAAGTCAGGGGTGGGGCGAACACCGGGGAGCTGTTTTTT
CDR3 length: 15; J gene: TRBJ1-5; clone size: -; V gene: TRBV5-1; D gene: -; CDR3 protein: CASSFGRQNNQPQHF; CDR3 DNA: TGCGCCAGCAGCTTTGGGAGGCAAAACAATCAGCCCCAGCATTTT